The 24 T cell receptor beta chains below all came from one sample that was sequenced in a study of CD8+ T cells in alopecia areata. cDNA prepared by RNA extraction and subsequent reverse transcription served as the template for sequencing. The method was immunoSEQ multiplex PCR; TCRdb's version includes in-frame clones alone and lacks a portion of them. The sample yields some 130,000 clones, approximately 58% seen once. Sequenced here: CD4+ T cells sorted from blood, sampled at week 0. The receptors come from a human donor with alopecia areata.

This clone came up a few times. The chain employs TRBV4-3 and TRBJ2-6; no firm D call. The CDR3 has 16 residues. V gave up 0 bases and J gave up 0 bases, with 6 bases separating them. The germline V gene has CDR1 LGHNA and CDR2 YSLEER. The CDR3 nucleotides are TGCGCCAGCAGCCAAGATGTAAGCTCTGGGGCCAACGTCCTGACTTTC. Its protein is CASSQDVSSGANVLTF.

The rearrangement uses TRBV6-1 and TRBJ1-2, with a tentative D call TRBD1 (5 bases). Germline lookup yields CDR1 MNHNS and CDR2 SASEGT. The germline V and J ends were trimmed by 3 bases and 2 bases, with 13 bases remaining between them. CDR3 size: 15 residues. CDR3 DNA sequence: TGTGCCAGCAGTGACGGGGCTGGGGCGAACTATGGCTACACCTTC. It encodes CASSDGAGANYGYTF.

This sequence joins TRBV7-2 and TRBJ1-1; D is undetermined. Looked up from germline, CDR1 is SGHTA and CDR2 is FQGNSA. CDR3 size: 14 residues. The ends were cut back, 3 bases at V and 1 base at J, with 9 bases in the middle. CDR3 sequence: CASSLVWENTEAFF. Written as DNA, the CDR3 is TGTGCCAGCAGCTTGGTTTGGGAGAACACTGAAGCTTTCTTT.

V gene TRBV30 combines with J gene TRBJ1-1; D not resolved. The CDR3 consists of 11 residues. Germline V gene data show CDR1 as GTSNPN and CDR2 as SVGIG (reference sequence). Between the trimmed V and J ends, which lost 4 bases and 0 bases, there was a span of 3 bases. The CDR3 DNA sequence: TGTGCCTGGACCGTGAACACTGAAGCTTTCTTT. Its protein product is CAWTVNTEAFF.

CDR3 DNA: TGCGCCAGCGGGGGGACAGGACAAAGCACAGATACGCAGTATTTT. Its protein product is CASGGTGQSTDTQYF. V is TRBV5-1 and J is TRBJ2-3; 8 nucleotides match TRBD1. This CDR3 is 15 amino acids long. Germline-derived CDR1 and CDR2 are SGHRS and YFSETQ. Trimming took 7 bases from V and 0 from J; bases not matched to a gene: 7. Looking up the rest from reference TRBV5-1 and TRBJ2-3 gives the full variable domain: KAGVTQTPRYLIKTRGQQVTLSCSPISGHRSVSWYQQTPGQGLQFLFEYFSETQRNKGNFPGRFSGRQFSNSRSEMNVSTLELGDSALYLCASGGTGQSTDTQYFGPGTRLTVL.

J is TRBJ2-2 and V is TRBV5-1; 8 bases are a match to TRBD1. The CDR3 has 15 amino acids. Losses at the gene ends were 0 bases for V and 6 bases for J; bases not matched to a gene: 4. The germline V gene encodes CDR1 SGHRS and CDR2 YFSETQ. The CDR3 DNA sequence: TGCGCCAGCAGCTTGGGTCAGGGGGCCCCCGGGGAGCTGTTTTTT. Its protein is CASSLGQGAPGELFF.

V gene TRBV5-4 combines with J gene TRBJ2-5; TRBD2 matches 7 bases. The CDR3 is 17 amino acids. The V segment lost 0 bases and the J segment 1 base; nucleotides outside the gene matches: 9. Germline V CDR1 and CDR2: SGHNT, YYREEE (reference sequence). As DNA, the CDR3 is TGTGCCAGCAGCTTGGATTATTGGGGGAGGGCCCAAGAGACCCAGTACTTC. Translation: CASSLDYWGRAQETQYF.

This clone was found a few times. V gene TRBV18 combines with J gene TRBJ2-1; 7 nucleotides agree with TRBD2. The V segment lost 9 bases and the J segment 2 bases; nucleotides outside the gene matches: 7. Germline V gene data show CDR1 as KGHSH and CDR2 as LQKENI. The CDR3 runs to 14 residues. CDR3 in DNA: TGTGCCAGTTATTTAGCGGGCACCTACAATGAGCAGTTCTTC. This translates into CASYLAGTYNEQFF.

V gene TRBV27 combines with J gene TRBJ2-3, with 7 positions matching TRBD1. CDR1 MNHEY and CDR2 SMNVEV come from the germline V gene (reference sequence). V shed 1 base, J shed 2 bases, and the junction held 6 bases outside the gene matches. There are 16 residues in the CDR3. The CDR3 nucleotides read TGTGCCAGCAGTTTATTCTGGGGACAGCCCACAGATACGCAGTATTTT. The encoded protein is CASSLFWGQPTDTQYF.

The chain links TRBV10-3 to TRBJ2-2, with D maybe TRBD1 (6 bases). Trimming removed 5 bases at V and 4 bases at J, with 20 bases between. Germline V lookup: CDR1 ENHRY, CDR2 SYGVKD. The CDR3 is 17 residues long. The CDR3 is CAISSILDSTITGELFF. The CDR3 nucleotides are TGTGCCATCAGTAGCATCTTGGACAGCACAATCACCGGGGAGCTGTTTTTT.

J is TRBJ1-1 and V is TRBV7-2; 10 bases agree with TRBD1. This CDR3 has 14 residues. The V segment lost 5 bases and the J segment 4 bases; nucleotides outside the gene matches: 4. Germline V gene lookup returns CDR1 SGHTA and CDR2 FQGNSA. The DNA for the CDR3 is TGTGCCAGCAGCCCCAGGACAGGGGGCACTGAAGCTTTCTTT. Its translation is CASSPRTGGTEAFF.

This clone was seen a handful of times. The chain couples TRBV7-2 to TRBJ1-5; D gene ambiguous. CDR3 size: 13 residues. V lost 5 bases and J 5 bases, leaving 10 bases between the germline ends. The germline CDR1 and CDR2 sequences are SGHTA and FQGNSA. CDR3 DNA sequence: TGTGCCAGCAGCGAGGAAAGGGATCAGCCCCAGCATTTT. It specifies CASSEERDQPQHF.

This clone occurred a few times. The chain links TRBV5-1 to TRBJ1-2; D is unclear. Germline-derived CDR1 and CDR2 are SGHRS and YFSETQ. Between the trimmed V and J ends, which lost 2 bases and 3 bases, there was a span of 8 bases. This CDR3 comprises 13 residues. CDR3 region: CASSFAPDYGYTF. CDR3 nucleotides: TGCGCCAGCAGCTTCGCCCCAGACTATGGCTACACCTTC.

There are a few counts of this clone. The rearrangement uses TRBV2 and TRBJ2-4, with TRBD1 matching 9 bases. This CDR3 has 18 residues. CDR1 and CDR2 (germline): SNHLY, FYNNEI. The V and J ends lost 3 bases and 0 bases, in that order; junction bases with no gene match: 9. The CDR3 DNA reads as TGTGCCAGCAGTGATTCTTACAGGGGGCGTGGAGCCAAAAACATTCAGTACTTC. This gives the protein CASSDSYRGRGAKNIQYF.

The CDR3: CSVEKNLGQGKRSYTF. The DNA for the CDR3 is TGCAGCGTTGAAAAAAATTTGGGACAGGGGAAACGTAGCTACACCTTC. V gene TRBV29-1 combines with J gene TRBJ1-2, with 10 bases aligning to TRBD1. Germline CDR1 is SQVTM and CDR2 is ANQGSEA. The length of the CDR3 is 16 residues. V trimming: 2 bases; J trimming: 9 bases; junction bases outside the gene matches: 15.

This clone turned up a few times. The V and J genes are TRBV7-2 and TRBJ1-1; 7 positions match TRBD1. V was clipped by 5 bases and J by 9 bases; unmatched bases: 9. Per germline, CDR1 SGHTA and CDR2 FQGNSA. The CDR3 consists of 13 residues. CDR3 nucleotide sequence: TGTGCCAGCAGCAGAGCGGACAGGACTCAAGCTTTCTTT. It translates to CASSRADRTQAFF.

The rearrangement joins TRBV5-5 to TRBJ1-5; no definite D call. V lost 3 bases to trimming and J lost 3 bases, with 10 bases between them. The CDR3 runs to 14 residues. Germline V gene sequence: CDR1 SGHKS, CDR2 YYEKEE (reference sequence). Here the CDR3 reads CASSSVWNNQPQHF. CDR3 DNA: TGTGCCAGCAGCTCAGTGTGGAACAATCAGCCCCAGCATTTT.

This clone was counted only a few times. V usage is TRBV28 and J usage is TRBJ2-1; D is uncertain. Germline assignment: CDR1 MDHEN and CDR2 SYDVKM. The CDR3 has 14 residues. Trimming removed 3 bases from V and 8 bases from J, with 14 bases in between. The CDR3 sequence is CASSLSGFKDEQFF. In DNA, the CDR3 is TGTGCCAGCAGTTTGTCCGGATTTAAGGATGAGCAGTTCTTC.

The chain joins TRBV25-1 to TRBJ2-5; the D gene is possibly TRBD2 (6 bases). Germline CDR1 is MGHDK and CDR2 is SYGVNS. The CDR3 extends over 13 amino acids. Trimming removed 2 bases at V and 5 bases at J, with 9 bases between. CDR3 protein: CASSERGTETQYF. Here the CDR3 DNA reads TGTGCCAGCAGTGAACGCGGGACGGAGACCCAGTACTTC.

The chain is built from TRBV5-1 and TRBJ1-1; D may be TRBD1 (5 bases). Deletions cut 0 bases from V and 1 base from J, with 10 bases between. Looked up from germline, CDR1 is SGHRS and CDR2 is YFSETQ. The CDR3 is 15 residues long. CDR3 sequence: CASSLGDAKNTEAFF. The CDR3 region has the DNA TGCGCCAGCAGCTTGGGGGACGCTAAGAACACTGAAGCTTTCTTT.

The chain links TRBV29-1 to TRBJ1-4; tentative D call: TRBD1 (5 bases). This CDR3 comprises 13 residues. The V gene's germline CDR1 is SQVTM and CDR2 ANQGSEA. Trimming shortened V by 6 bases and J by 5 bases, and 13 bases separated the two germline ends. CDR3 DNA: TGCAGCGTGTCCCTCAGGGTCAATGAAAAACTGTTTTTT. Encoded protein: CSVSLRVNEKLFF.

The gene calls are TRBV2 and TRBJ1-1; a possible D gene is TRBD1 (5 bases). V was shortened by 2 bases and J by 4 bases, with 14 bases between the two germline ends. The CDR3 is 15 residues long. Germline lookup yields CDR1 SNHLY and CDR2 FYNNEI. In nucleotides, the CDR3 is TGTGCCAGCAGTGAACGGGGGAATGGAGGCACTGAAGCTTTCTTT. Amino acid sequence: CASSERGNGGTEAFF. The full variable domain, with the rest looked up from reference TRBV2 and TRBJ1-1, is EPEVTQTPSHQVTQMGQEVILRCVPISNHLYFYWYRQILGQKVEFLVSFYNNEISEKSEIFDDQFSVERPDGSNFTLKIRSTKLEDSAMYFCASSERGNGGTEAFFGQGTRLTVV.

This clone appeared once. The CDR3 is CASSLSVEGLEAFF. The DNA of the CDR3 is TGTGCCAGCAGCTTATCAGTCGAGGGATTGGAAGCTTTCTTT. The V and J genes are TRBV7-2 and TRBJ1-1; D unresolved. This CDR3 spans 14 amino acids. The germline gives CDR1 SGHTA, CDR2 FQGNSA. Trimming took 2 bases from V and 8 from J, leaving 15 bases between them.

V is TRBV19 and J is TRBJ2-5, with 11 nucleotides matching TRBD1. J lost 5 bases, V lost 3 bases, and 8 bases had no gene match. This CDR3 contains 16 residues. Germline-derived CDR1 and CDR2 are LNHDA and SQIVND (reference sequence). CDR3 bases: TGTGCCAGTAGTATCAGTAGGACAGGGGGCTTGGAGACCCAGTACTTC. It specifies CASSISRTGGLETQYF.